This TCR beta chain was sequenced in a study of T cells in women clearing cervical HPV infection. Background on the study: Control women cleared a single incident HPV16 infection within 12 months. General study points: Timing of associations relative to infection is unclear; T-cell subsets were not isolated. Repertoire richness, not evenness, was significantly elevated in CIN3+ cases versus controls.

The method was immunoSEQ multiplex PCR; TCRdb's version includes in-frame clones alone and lacks a portion of them. The sample has roughly 20,000 clones, and its top ten clones hold around 3.2%. With respect to this clone: Its specificity is unknown. Read sequence stops 3 residues before the CDR3 end, and the germline J gene provides the missing end.

V lost 6 bases, J lost 4 bases, and 15 bases lay in between. This CDR3 spans 14 amino acids. Germline lookup yields CDR1 SNHLY and CDR2 FYNNEI. The TCR originated in a woman between 18 and 75 years old with a cervical HPV16 infection that either progressed to CIN3+ or cleared (not recorded which). Input material: blood buffy coat. The chain links TRBV2 to TRBJ2-5; maybe TRBD1 (6 bases). The CDR3 loop reads CASRPSTGLETQYF. CDR3 DNA (partial): TGTGCCAGCAGACCGAGTACAGGGTTAGAGACC. The whole variable domain, remainder taken from reference TRBV2 and TRBJ2-5, is EPEVTQTPSHQVTQMGQEVILRCVPISNHLYFYWYRQILGQKVEFLVSFYNNEISEKSEIFDDQFSVERPDGSNFTLKIRSTKLEDSAMYFCASRPSTGLETQYFGPGTRLLVL.